The T cell receptor (beta chain) under discussion was sequenced for a study of T-cell memory formation after mild COVID-19. Study-level points and caveats: Specificity for SARS-CoV-2 was not confirmed among the second-wave clones peaking on day 37. Detection of some responders pre-infection suggested pre-existing cross-reactive memory T cells participated. Contracting CD4+ clones sat mainly in CM and EM; CD8+ in EMRA.

Using its own MiXCR run on the 5' RACE reads, TCRdb lists one record per CDR3 protein. The sample has a few hundred thousand distinct CDR3 sequences, about 10% seen once. For this clonotype: What it binds is not known.

The CDR3 consists of 16 residues. Trimming pared 1 base from V and 7 bases from J, leaving 15 bases between. Germline V lookup: CDR1 SGHRS, CDR2 YFSETQ. This chain connects TRBV5-1 to TRBJ1-6, with D possibly TRBD1 on 5 matching bases. What was sequenced was PBMCs or a T cell subset sorted from them (not recorded which). The clonotype was recovered from a man between 18 and 29 years old who had mild COVID-19 (a few samples of this study predate the infection). Cell type and time point are not known. The CDR3 sequence is CASSLYLGRNNSPLHF. CDR3 DNA sequence: TGCGCCAGCAGCTTGTACCTGGGACGGAACAATTCACCCCTCCACTTT.